This T cell receptor (beta chain) was documented in a study of T cell responses to AZD1222 COVID-19 vaccine. CDR1 SNHLY and CDR2 FYNNEI come from the germline V gene. V was pared by 1 base and J by 4 bases, with 7 bases between. This CDR3 has 13 amino acids. Data came from immunoSEQ multiplex PCR; TCRdb stores just in-frame clones and leaves some out. The data show over 100,000 clones, with approximately 90% seen just once and around 20% held by the top ten. This clonotype was obtained from an adult in good health. The gene calls are TRBV2 and TRBJ1-2, with D perhaps TRBD1 (5 bases). The sequences come from peripheral blood, collected on day 0 of AZD1222 vaccination. The CDR3 DNA reads TGTGCCAGCAGTGAAGGGGGCTTCTATGGCTACACCTTC. This sequence encodes CASSEGGFYGYTF.